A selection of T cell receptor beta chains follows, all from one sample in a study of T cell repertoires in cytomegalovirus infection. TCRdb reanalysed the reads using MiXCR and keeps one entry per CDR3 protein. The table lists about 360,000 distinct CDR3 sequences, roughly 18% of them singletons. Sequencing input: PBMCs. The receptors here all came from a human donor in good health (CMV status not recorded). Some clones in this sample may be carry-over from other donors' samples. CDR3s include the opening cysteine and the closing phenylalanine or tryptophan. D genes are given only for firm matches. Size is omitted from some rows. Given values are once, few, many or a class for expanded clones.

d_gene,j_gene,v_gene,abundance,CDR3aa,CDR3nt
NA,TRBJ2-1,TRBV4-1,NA,CASSQEGVYNEQFF,TGCGCCAGCAGCCAAGAAGGGGTATACAATGAGCAGTTCTTC
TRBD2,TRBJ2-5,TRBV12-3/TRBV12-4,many,CASSLAGAQETQYF,TGTGCCAGCAGCCTAGCGGGGGCTCAAGAGACCCAGTACTTC
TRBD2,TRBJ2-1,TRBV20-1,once,CSARSRSGTRPYNEQFF,TGCAGTGCTAGGTCCCGGAGTGGGACTAGGCCCTACAATGAGCAGTTCTTC
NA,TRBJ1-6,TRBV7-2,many,CASSPQSNSPLHF,TGTGCCAGCAGCCCTCAGAGTAATTCACCCCTCCACTTT
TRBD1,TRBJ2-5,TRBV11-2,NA,CASSLGRDSWMETQYF,TGTGCCAGCAGCTTAGGCCGGGACAGTTGGATGGAGACCCAGTACTTC
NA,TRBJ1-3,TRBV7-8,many,CASSRGSYGNTIYF,TGTGCCAGCAGCCGAGGGTCATATGGAAACACCATATATTTT
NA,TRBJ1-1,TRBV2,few,CASGKLMNTEAFF,TGTGCCAGCGGGAAACTCATGAACACTGAAGCTTTCTTT
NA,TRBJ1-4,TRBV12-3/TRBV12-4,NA,CASREDRSTTNEKLFF,TGTGCCAGCAGGGAGGACAGATCTACAACTAATGAAAAACTGTTTTTT
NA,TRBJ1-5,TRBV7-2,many,CASSLVGWDQPQHF,TGTGCCAGCAGCTTAGTTGGCTGGGATCAGCCCCAGCATTTT
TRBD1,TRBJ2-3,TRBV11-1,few,CASSFRQGARDTQYF,TGTGCCAGCAGCTTCCGACAGGGGGCCCGAGATACGCAGTATTTT
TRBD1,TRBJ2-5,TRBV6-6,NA,CASRSLDRGETQYF,TGTGCCAGCAGGAGCCTAGACAGGGGAGAGACCCAGTACTTC
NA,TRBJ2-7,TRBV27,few,CASSTMGGYEQYF,TGTGCCAGCAGTACCATGGGAGGCTACGAGCAGTACTTC
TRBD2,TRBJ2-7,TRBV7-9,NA,CASSSTSGRVEQYF,TGTGCCAGCAGCTCGACTAGCGGGAGGGTCGAGCAGTACTTC
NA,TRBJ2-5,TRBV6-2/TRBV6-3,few,CAGRDIGSKETQYF,TGTGCCGGCCGGGACATAGGATCGAAAGAGACCCAGTACTTC
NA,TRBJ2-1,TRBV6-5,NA,CASSPTLGRADEQFF,TGTGCCAGCAGCCCGACTTTGGGTAGAGCCGATGAGCAGTTCTTC
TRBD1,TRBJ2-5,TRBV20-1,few,CSAKPGQGKIVEETQYF,TGCAGTGCTAAACCGGGACAGGGGAAGATAGTGGAAGAGACCCAGTACTTC
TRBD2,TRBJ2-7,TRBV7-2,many,CASRQASGAYEQYF,TGTGCCAGCAGACAGGCTAGCGGGGCTTACGAGCAGTACTTC
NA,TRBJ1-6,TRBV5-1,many,CASSLGQNNSPLHF,TGCGCCAGCAGCTTGGGACAGAATAATTCACCCCTCCACTTT
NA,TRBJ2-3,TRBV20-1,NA,CSARDRGSTDTQYF,TGCAGTGCTAGAGATAGGGGGAGCACAGATACGCAGTATTTT
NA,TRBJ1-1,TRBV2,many,CASNPQGNTEAFF,TGTGCCAGCAATCCCCAGGGGAACACTGAAGCTTTCTTT
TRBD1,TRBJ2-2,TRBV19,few,CATAGQGNTGELFF,TGTGCCACCGCTGGACAGGGGAACACCGGGGAGCTGTTTTTT
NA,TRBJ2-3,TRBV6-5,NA,CASKEGISTDTQYF,TGTGCCAGCAAGGAGGGGATTAGCACAGATACGCAGTATTTT
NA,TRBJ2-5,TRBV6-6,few,CASSYGEGETQYF,TGTGCCAGCAGTTACGGTGAGGGCGAGACCCAGTACTTC
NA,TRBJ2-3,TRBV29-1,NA,CSGRTDTQYF,TGCAGCGGTAGGACAGATACGCAGTATTTT
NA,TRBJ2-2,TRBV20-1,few,CSARGGRTTGELFF,TGCAGTGCTAGAGGGGGGCGTACCACCGGGGAGCTGTTTTTT
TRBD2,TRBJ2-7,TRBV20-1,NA,CSALDPSGRQSYEQYF,TGCAGTGCCTTGGACCCTAGCGGGAGACAAAGCTACGAGCAGTACTTC
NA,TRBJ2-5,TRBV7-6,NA,CASSSYEETQYF,TGTGCCAGCAGCTCCTATGAAGAGACCCAGTACTTC
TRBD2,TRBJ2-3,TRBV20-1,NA,CSAISGKDPTDTQYF,TGCAGTGCGATTAGCGGGAAGGACCCCACAGATACGCAGTATTTT
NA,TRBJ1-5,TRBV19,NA,CASLGQYNQPQHF,TGTGCCAGTCTGGGACAATACAATCAGCCCCAGCATTTT